The rows below give T cell receptor beta chains drawn from one sample of a study of blood T cell repertoires in COVID-19. The data were produced by immunoSEQ multiplex PCR, yet TCRdb's version contains in-frame clones alone and is incomplete. The table includes under 300,000 clones, under 90% detected once. The sequenced sample was PBMCs or T cells enriched from blood (not recorded which). The receptors derive from a man aged 18 to 30 who had recovered from COVID-19. The CDR3 runs from the conserved cysteine through the conserved F or W.

j_gene: TRBJ1-6
v_gene: TRBV4-1
CDR3aa: CASSQGAGVGSPLHF

j_gene: TRBJ1-5
v_gene: TRBV19
CDR3aa: CASSIFRDDSNQPQHF

j_gene: TRBJ1-5
v_gene: TRBV7-8
CDR3aa: CASSSAGGPQHF

j_gene: TRBJ2-1
v_gene: TRBV30
CDR3aa: CAWSGLDEQFF

j_gene: TRBJ1-5
v_gene: TRBV7-9
CDR3aa: CASSEEGDNQPQHF

j_gene: TRBJ1-4
v_gene: TRBV5-6
CDR3aa: CASSVNRVGKLFF

j_gene: TRBJ1-3
v_gene: TRBV7-8
CDR3aa: CASGPSGNTIYF

j_gene: TRBJ2-1
v_gene: TRBV9
CDR3aa: CASSPRGGSGRDNEQFF

j_gene: TRBJ1-5
v_gene: TRBV27
CDR3aa: CASSYLPTGEGNQPQHF

j_gene: TRBJ2-1
v_gene: TRBV28
CDR3aa: CASITTSGGPHEQFF

j_gene: TRBJ2-7
v_gene: TRBV5-1
CDR3aa: CASSFQGSPEQYF

j_gene: TRBJ1-5
v_gene: TRBV15
CDR3aa: CATSQDRGNQPQHF

j_gene: TRBJ1-2
v_gene: TRBV12-3/TRBV12-4
CDR3aa: CASSKSGTENYTF

j_gene: TRBJ1-2
v_gene: TRBV2
CDR3aa: CASTPGQGAPGYTF

j_gene: TRBJ1-2
v_gene: TRBV4-1
CDR3aa: CASSHRAGDGYTF

j_gene: TRBJ1-2
v_gene: TRBV5-1
CDR3aa: CASSLVGEEGYTF

j_gene: TRBJ1-2
v_gene: TRBV5-1
CDR3aa: CASSLGHRGFDGYTF

j_gene: TRBJ2-1
v_gene: TRBV27
CDR3aa: CASSPYLLAEDYNEQFF

j_gene: TRBJ2-1
v_gene: TRBV5-1
CDR3aa: CASSLEVAGAHEQFF

j_gene: TRBJ1-1
v_gene: TRBV5-5
CDR3aa: CASSLAPNGEAFF

j_gene: TRBJ2-7
v_gene: TRBV2
CDR3aa: CASIRDRDRTYEQYF

j_gene: TRBJ1-6
v_gene: TRBV27
CDR3aa: CASSLWQSGSPLHF